This T cell receptor (beta chain) was captured in a study of blood T cell repertoires in COVID-19. Study in general: In each case, the material was cDNA or gDNA derived from T cells, B-cell-depleted T cells, or PBMCs.

The CDR3 consists of 15 residues. The germline V gene has CDR1 SGHKS and CDR2 YYEKEE (reference sequence). With V trimmed by 4 bases and J by 5 bases, 5 bases remained unmatched. Repertoires were generated with immunoSEQ multiplex PCR, while TCRdb's copy carries only in-frame clones and drops some. The data show roughly 200,000 clones, with approximately 91% seen just once and 18% held by the top ten. The sequence came from a man aged 50 to 60 with COVID-19, enrolled during active disease. The sequencing sample was made of peripheral blood. The gene calls are TRBV5-5 and TRBJ2-3; 12 bases match TRBD2. CDR3 loop: CASSPRLAGEDTQYF. CDR3 DNA: TGTGCCAGCAGCCCGCGACTAGCGGGAGAAGATACGCAGTATTTT.